This T cell receptor (beta chain) was sequenced for a study of T-cell reconstitution after alpha-beta-depleted transplantation in children. Unique molecular identifiers were incorporated when the TCRbeta library was constructed. TCRdb re-analysed the PCR reads in MiXCR, keeping a single row per CDR3 protein. The sample holds some 530,000 distinct CDR3 sequences, approximately 13% seen once. This clonotype was observed at least ten times. V dropped 5 bases and J dropped 4 bases, with 12 bases sitting between them. The germline CDR1 and CDR2 sequences are SQVTM and ANQGSEA. The CDR3 is made up of 12 amino acids.

V and J are TRBV29-1 and TRBJ2-7; D may be TRBD1 or TRBD2 (5 bases each). This specimen was PBMCs from the stem cell graft donor, taken from the stem cell graft. This TCR was sampled from a human donor who donated a stem cell graft to a child with combined immunodeficiency. Here the CDR3 reads CSVSGSRYEQYF. In nucleotides, the CDR3 is TGCAGCGTTTCAGGGAGTCGGTACGAGCAGTACTTC.